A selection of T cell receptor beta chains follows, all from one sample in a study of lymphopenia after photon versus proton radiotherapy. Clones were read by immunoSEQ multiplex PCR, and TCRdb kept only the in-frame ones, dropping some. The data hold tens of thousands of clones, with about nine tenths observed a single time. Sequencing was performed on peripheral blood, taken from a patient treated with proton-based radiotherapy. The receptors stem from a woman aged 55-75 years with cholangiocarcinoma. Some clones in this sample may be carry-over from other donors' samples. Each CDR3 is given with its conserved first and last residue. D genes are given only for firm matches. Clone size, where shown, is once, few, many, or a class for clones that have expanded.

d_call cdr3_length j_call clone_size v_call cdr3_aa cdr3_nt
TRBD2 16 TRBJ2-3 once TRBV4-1 CASSQELAGYRDTQYF TGCGCCAGCAGCCAAGAGCTAGCGGGATACCGAGATACGCAGTATTTT
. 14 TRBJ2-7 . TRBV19 CASSIAGAPDEQYF TGTGCCAGTAGTATCGCGGGGGCGCCGGACGAGCAGTACTTC
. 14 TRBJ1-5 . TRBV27 CASSLVYSNQPQHF TGTGCCAGCAGTTTGGTCTATAGCAATCAGCCCCAGCATTTT
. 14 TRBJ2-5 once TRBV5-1 CASSLRPPTGAQYF TGCGCCAGCAGCTTGCGGCCGCCCACGGGGGCCCAGTACTTC
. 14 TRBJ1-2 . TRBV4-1 CASSQDRGRVGYTF TGCGCCAGCAGCCAAGATCGGGGTAGGGTTGGCTACACCTTC
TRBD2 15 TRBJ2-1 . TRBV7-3 CASSYLAGGLNEQFF TGTGCCAGCAGCTACCTAGCGGGGGGGTTAAATGAGCAGTTCTTC
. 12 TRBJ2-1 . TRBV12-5 CASGTSIDEQFF TGTGCTAGTGGCACCTCCATCGATGAGCAGTTCTTC
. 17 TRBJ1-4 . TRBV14 CASSQVKLTPTNEKLFF TGTGCCAGCAGCCAAGTCAAGTTAACTCCAACTAATGAAAAACTGTTTTTT
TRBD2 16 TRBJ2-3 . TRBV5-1 CASSLAGGRDTDTQYF TGCGCCAGCAGCTTGGCAGGCGGGAGGGACACAGATACGCAGTATTTT
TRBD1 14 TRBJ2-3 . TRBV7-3 CASSVGQGADTQYF TGTGCCAGCAGCGTCGGACAGGGGGCAGATACGCAGTATTTT
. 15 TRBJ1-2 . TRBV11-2 CASSLQTATGVGYTF TGTGCCAGCAGCTTGCAGACGGCGACAGGCGTCGGCTACACCTTC
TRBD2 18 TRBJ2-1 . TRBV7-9 CASSLPGLAGGPGNEQFF TGTGCCAGCAGCCTTCCGGGACTAGCGGGAGGGCCTGGCAATGAGCAGTTCTTC
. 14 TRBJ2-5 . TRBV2 CARSSQGVEETQYF TGTGCCAGATCAAGTCAAGGAGTCGAAGAGACCCAGTACTTC
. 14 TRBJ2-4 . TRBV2 CASSEREAKNIQYF TGTGCCAGCAGTGAACGTGAAGCCAAAAACATTCAGTACTTC
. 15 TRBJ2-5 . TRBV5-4 CASSLPRAAEETQYF TGTGCCAGCAGCCTCCCACGGGCGGCGGAAGAGACCCAGTACTTC
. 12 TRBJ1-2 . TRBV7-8 CASSAEGYGYTF TGTGCCAGCAGCGCAGAGGGCTATGGCTACACCTTC
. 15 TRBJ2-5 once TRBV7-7 CASSFLGGPQETQYF TGTGCCAGCAGCTTCTTGGGGGGACCCCAAGAGACCCAGTACTTC
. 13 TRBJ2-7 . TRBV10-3 CAISETDTYEQYF TGTGCCATCAGTGAGACAGATACCTACGAGCAGTACTTC
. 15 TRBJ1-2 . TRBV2 CASTKERGTNYGYTF TGTGCCAGCACCAAGGAGCGGGGAACTAACTATGGCTACACCTTC
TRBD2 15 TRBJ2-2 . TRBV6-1 CASSTGGTGTGELFF TGTGCCAGCAGTACGGGGGGGACCGGGACCGGGGAGCTGTTTTTT
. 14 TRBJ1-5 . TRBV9 CASSVLDSNQPQHF TGTGCCAGCAGCGTACTTGATAGCAATCAGCCCCAGCATTTT
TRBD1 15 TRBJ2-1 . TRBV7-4 CASSTGTGTYNEQFF TGTGCCAGCAGTACCGGGACAGGGACTTACAATGAGCAGTTCTTC
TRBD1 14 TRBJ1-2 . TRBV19 CASSIAPGQLGYTF TGTGCCAGTAGTATAGCCCCGGGACAGTTGGGCTACACCTTC
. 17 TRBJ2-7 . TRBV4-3 CASSQDVFLGDTYEQYF TGCGCCAGCAGCCAAGATGTCTTTCTGGGCGATACCTACGAGCAGTACTTC
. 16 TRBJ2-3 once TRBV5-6 CASSQDRWSSTDTQYF TGTGCCAGCAGCCAAGACAGATGGTCTAGCACAGATACGCAGTATTTT
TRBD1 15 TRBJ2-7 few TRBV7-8 CASSLRGQVSYEQYF TGTGCCAGCAGCTTAAGGGGGCAGGTTAGCTACGAGCAGTACTTC
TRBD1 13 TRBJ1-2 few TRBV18 CASSPVTGFGYTF TGTGCCAGCTCACCCGTGACAGGGTTTGGCTACACCTTC
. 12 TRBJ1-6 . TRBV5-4 CASSLSRSPLHF TGTGCCAGCAGCTTGAGCAGGTCACCCCTCCACTTT
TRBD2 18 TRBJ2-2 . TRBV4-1 CASSHLITGTSGRRELFF TGCGCCAGCAGCCACCTCATAACCGGGACTAGCGGGAGAAGGGAGCTGTTTTTT
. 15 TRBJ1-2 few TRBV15 CATSIYREVNYGYTF TGTGCCACCAGCATATACAGGGAGGTTAACTATGGCTACACCTTC
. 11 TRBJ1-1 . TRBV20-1 CSAIYNTEAFF TGCAGTGCTATCTATAACACTGAAGCTTTCTTT
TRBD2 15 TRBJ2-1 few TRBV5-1 CASSLGSGGYNEQFF TGCGCCAGCAGCTTAGGTAGCGGGGGTTACAATGAGCAGTTCTTC
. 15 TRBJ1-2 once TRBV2 CASSLSGGDGYGYTF TGTGCCAGCAGTCTTTCGGGGGGGGATGGCTATGGCTACACCTTC
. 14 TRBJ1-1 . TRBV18 CASSSRTVNTEAFF TGTGCCAGCTCATCCCGGACGGTGAACACTGAAGCTTTCTTT
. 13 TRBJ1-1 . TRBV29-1 CSVEGGGDTEAFF TGCAGCGTTGAGGGCGGGGGGGACACTGAAGCTTTCTTT
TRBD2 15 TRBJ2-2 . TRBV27 CASSPSGRWTGELFF TGTGCCAGCAGTCCAAGCGGGAGATGGACCGGGGAGCTGTTTTTT
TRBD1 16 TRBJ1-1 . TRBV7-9 CASSLRRGTGGTEAFF TGTGCCAGCAGCTTACGAAGGGGGACAGGAGGCACTGAAGCTTTCTTT